These 6 T cell receptor beta chains were all obtained from the same sample, sequenced in a study of shared clonotypes between healthy human individuals. Using immunoSEQ multiplex PCR, the repertoire was profiled, and TCRdb retains in-frame clones only, with some absent. The table records 1.5 million to 1.9 million clones, under 99% of them present only once. Sequences were obtained from naive CD4+ T cells sorted from blood. The subset is: CD45RA+ positively selected. The receptors derive from a man aged 30-40 years in good health.

Note on this clone: Within the sample, other DNA sequences also encode this same CDR3. The chain uses TRBV5-1 and TRBJ2-3; D unclear. The V gene's germline CDR1 is SGHRS and CDR2 YFSETQ. The length of the CDR3 is 15 residues. With 0 bases removed from V and 0 bases from J, the gap between germline ends came to 8 bases. The CDR3 reads CASSLVRASTDTQYF. The CDR3 DNA sequence: TGCGCCAGCAGCTTGGTTCGCGCTAGCACAGATACGCAGTATTTT. Complete variable domain (other parts from reference TRBV5-1 and TRBJ2-3): KAGVTQTPRYLIKTRGQQVTLSCSPISGHRSVSWYQQTPGQGLQFLFEYFSETQRNKGNFPGRFSGRQFSNSRSEMNVSTLELGDSALYLCASSLVRASTDTQYFGPGTRLTVL.

The V and J genes are TRBV28 and TRBJ2-5; the D gene is possibly TRBD1 (7 bases). CDR3 size: 18 residues. The germline CDR1 and CDR2 sequences are MDHEN and SYDVKM. Trimming removed 4 bases from V and 2 bases from J, with 23 bases in between. CDR3 nucleotide sequence: TGTGCCAGCAGTTCACCTGGGGGGCAGGGGGACGCACAAGAGACCCAGTACTTC. It translates to CASSSPGGQGDAQETQYF.

The J gene is TRBJ1-5, the V gene TRBV18; maybe TRBD1 (5 bases). The V gene lost 5 bases and the J gene lost 6 bases, with 11 bases spanning the gap. CDR1 KGHSH and CDR2 LQKENI come from the germline V gene. There are 13 residues in the CDR3. CDR3 bases: TGTGCCAGCTCAGGTCGGGGGAGTCAGCCCCAGCATTTT. Protein product: CASSGRGSQPQHF.

On this clone: This same CDR3 is encoded by further DNA sequences in the sample. The chain carries TRBV28 and TRBJ2-3; D remains unclear. This CDR3 region has 11 residues. V lost 2 bases and J 6 bases, leaving 3 bases between the germline ends. Germline CDR1 MDHEN, CDR2 SYDVKM. CDR3 loop: CASSLGDTQYF. The CDR3 nucleotides read TGTGCCAGCAGTTTAGGCGATACGCAGTATTTT.

The rearrangement joins TRBV29-1 to TRBJ2-1, with no clear D. The CDR3 covers 13 residues. Germline V gene data show CDR1 as SQVTM and CDR2 as ANQGSEA. V was shortened by 8 bases and J by 4 bases, with 15 bases between the two germline ends. The CDR3 sequence: CSFRRAAYNEQFF. The CDR3 nucleotides read TGCAGCTTCCGACGCGCAGCATACAATGAGCAGTTCTTC.

The J gene is TRBJ2-7, the V gene TRBV5-1; 13 bases fit TRBD2. CDR3 length: 14 amino acids. Germline CDR1 and CDR2: SGHRS and YFSETQ. The V segment lost 4 bases and the J segment 5 bases; nucleotides outside the gene matches: 3. CDR3 bases: TGCGCCAGCAGCACGACTAGCGGGGGGCACGAGCAGTACTTC. It codes for CASSTTSGGHEQYF.